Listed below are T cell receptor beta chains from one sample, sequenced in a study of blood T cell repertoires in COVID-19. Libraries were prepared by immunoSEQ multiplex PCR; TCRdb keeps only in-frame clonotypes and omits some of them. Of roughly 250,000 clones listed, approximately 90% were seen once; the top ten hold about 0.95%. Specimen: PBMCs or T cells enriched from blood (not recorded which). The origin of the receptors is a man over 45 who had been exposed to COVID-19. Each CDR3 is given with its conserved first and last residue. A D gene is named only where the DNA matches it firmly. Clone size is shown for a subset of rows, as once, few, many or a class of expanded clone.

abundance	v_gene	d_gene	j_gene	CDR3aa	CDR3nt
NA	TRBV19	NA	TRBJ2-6	CASSMSWGPGANVLTF	TGTGCCAGTAGTATGAGTTGGGGGCCTGGGGCCAACGTCCTGACTTTC
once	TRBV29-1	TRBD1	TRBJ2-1	CSPRTQGATSSYNEQFF	TGCAGCCCTCGAACACAGGGGGCAACGAGCTCCTACAATGAGCAGTTCTTC
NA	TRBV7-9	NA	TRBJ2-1	CASSLGGEGLGYNEQFF	TGTGCCAGCAGCTTGGGGGGAGAGGGGCTAGGCTACAATGAGCAGTTCTTC
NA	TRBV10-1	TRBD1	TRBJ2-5	CASRSRGHRWETQYF	TGCGCCAGCAGATCCAGGGGGCACAGATGGGAGACCCAGTACTTC
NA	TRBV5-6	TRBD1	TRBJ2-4	CASSLPPGQGQYF	TGTGCCAGCAGCCTCCCCCCCGGACAGGGCCAGTACTTC
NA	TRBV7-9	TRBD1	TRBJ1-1	CASSLKIFSDREAEAFF	TGTGCCAGCAGCTTAAAAATTTTTTCGGACAGGGAGGCTGAAGCTTTCTTT
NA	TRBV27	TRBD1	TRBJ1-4	CASSFTWDRAATNEKLFF	TGTGCCAGCAGTTTCACCTGGGACAGAGCAGCAACTAATGAAAAACTGTTTTTT
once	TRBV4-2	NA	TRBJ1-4	CASSQVDRNNEKLFF	TGTGCCAGCAGCCAAGTAGACAGAAATAATGAAAAACTGTTTTTT
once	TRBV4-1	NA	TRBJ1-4	CASSQDTQGLPTNEKLFF	TGCGCCAGCAGCCAAGATACCCAGGGCCTCCCAACTAATGAAAAACTGTTTTTT
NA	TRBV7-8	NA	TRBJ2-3	CASSRNLADTQYF	TGTGCCAGCAGCCGCAACTTGGCAGATACGCAGTATTTT
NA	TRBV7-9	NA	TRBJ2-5	CASSPGWGWETQYF	TGTGCCAGCAGCCCGGGATGGGGTTGGGAGACCCAGTACTTC
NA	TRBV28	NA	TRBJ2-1	CASRGGGPSYNEQFF	TGTGCCAGCAGAGGAGGGGGCCCTTCCTACAATGAGCAGTTCTTC
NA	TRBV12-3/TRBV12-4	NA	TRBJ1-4	CASSNLGKLFF	TGTGCCAGCAGTAATCTAGGAAAACTGTTTTTT
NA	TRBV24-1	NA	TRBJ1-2	CATSDESPGVYGYTF	TGTGCCACCAGTGATGAATCCCCAGGGGTCTATGGCTACACCTTC
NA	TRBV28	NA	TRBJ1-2	CASSFLNYGYTF	TGTGCCAGCAGTTTTCTCAACTATGGCTACACCTTC
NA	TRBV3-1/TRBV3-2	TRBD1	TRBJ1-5	CASSQGRTGTNQPQHF	TGTGCCAGCAGCCAAGGAAGGACAGGGACAAATCAGCCCCAGCATTTT
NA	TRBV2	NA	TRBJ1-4	CASKLGGTNEKLFF	TGTGCCAGCAAACTAGGGGGTACCAATGAAAAACTGTTTTTT
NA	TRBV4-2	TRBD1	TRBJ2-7	CASSRSDRDSYEQYF	TGTGCCAGCAGCCGTTCGGACAGGGACTCCTACGAGCAGTACTTC
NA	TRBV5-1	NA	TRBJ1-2	CASSGSAHYGYTF	TGCGCCAGTAGCGGGAGCGCCCATTATGGCTACACCTTC
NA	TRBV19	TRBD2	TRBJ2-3	CASTGLAGTTDTQYF	TGTGCCAGTACGGGACTAGCGGGGACCACAGATACGCAGTATTTT
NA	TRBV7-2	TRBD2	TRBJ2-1	CASSLGGTRIYNEQFF	TGTGCCAGCAGCTTAGGAGGGACTAGAATTTACAATGAGCAGTTCTTC
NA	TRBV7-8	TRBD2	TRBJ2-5	CASSFGLAWETQYF	TGTGCCAGCAGCTTTGGACTAGCCTGGGAGACCCAGTACTTC
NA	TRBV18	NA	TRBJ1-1	CASSNRDTEAFF	TGTGCCAGCTCAAACAGGGACACTGAAGCTTTCTTT
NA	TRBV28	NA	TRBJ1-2	CASSLSPSVGYTF	TGTGCCAGCAGTCTCTCCCCCTCAGTTGGCTACACCTTC
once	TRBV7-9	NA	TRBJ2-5	CASSFGVPGTQYF	TGTGCCAGCAGCTTCGGGGTCCCGGGGACCCAGTACTTC
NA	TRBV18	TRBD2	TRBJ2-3	CASSPLAGGAVSTDTQYF	TGTGCCAGCTCACCACTAGCGGGGGGGGCCGTCAGCACAGATACGCAGTATTTT
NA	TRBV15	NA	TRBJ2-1	CATRMDQGGYNEQFF	TGTGCCACCAGAATGGACCAAGGGGGCTACAATGAGCAGTTCTTC
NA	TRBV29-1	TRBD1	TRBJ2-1	CSAGTGGNEQFF	TGCAGCGCAGGGACAGGGGGTAATGAGCAGTTCTTC
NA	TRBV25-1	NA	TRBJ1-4	CASSVPFRGYTNEKLFF	TGTGCCAGCAGTGTCCCCTTTAGAGGGTATACTAATGAAAAACTGTTTTTT
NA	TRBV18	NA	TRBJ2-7	CASSPNKQGTVTEQYF	TGTGCCAGCTCACCTAATAAACAGGGAACTGTTACCGAGCAGTACTTC
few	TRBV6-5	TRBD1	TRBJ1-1	CAGSYRGRNTEAFF	TGTGCCGGTTCTTACAGGGGAAGGAACACTGAAGCTTTCTTT
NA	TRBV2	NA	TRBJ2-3	CASSGDFAGIDTQYF	TGTGCCAGCAGCGGCGACTTTGCGGGAATAGATACGCAGTATTTT
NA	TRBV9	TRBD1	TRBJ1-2	CASSPRRTGLGGYTF	TGTGCCAGCAGCCCCCGACGGACAGGGTTAGGTGGCTACACCTTC
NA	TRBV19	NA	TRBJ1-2	CASTAGYNYGYTF	TGTGCCAGTACTGCGGGCTATAACTATGGCTACACCTTC
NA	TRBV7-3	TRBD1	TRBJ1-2	CASSLDRATGYTF	TGTGCCAGCAGCTTAGACAGGGCGACCGGCTACACCTTC
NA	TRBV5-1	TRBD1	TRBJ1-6	CASSPGQGRNSPLHF	TGCGCCAGCAGCCCGGGACAGGGACGGAATTCACCCCTCCACTTT
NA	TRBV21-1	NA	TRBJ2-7	CASSKALLAGPFYEQYF	TGTGCCAGCAGCAAAGCGTTGCTAGCGGGGCCATTCTACGAGCAGTACTTC
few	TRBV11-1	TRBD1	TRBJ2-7	CASSSGQTYEQYF	TGTGCCAGCAGCTCGGGACAGACCTACGAGCAGTACTTC
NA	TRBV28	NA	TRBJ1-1	CASSLYPGMNTEAFF	TGTGCCAGCAGTTTATACCCGGGTATGAACACTGAAGCTTTCTTT
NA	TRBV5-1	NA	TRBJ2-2	CASRTIGGSTGELFF	TGCGCCAGCAGAACCATCGGGGGTTCGACCGGGGAGCTGTTTTTT
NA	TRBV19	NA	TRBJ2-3	CASSSWGEINTDTQYF	TGTGCCAGTAGTTCATGGGGGGAAATTAACACAGATACGCAGTATTTT
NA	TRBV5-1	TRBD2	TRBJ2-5	CASSFAGTSGQQETQYF	TGCGCCAGCAGCTTTGCCGGGACTAGCGGGCAGCAAGAGACCCAGTACTTC
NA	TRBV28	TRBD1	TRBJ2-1	CASSPIPGQSYNEQFF	TGTGCCAGCAGCCCAATTCCGGGACAGTCCTACAATGAGCAGTTCTTC
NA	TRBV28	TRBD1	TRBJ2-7	CASSLRDRGMREQYF	TGTGCCAGCAGCCTCCGGGACAGGGGTATGCGAGAGCAGTACTTC
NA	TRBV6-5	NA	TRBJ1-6	CASSTGNHSPLHF	TGTGCCAGCAGTACAGGGAACCATTCACCCCTCCACTTT